These 26 T cell receptor beta chains were all obtained from the same sample, sequenced in a study of T-cell memory formation after mild COVID-19. TCRdb fed the 5' RACE reads into MiXCR, producing one record per CDR3 protein. The sample lists more than 250,000 distinct CDR3 sequences, 16% occurring once. What was sequenced was PBMCs or a T cell subset sorted from them (not recorded which). The receptor source for this set is a man in his late teens or twenties who had mild COVID-19 (a few samples of this study predate the infection). Cell type and time point are not known.

This clonotype has a handful of counts. The chain uses TRBV20-1 and TRBJ2-1; the D is unclear. The V end lost 2 bases, the J end lost 3 bases, and 5 bases lay between the germline ends. From germline, CDR1 is DFQATT and CDR2 SNEGSKA (reference sequence). The CDR3 covers 12 residues. The CDR3 bases are TGCAGTGCTAGACAGGTCTACAATGAGCAGTTCTTC. Its translation: CSARQVYNEQFF.

Ten or more counts support this clonotype. The chain is built from TRBV29-1 and TRBJ2-7; no definite D call. The CDR3 contains 12 residues. Trimming left V 3 bases short and J 3 bases short, with 9 bases between. Germline CDR1 is SQVTM and CDR2 is ANQGSEA. In nucleotides, the CDR3 is TGCAGCGTTGAGTTGACGGACTACGAGCAGTACTTC. Amino acid sequence: CSVELTDYEQYF.

The CDR3 here is CASTIPLGSTGELFF. The DNA of the CDR3 is TGTGCCAGCACCATACCTTTGGGTTCCACCGGGGAGCTGTTTTTT. The chain uses TRBV11-2 and TRBJ2-2; D is ambiguous. Germline CDR1 is SGHAT and CDR2 is FQNNGV. The length of the CDR3 is 15 residues. The V gene lost 7 bases and the J gene lost 4 bases, with 16 bases spanning the gap. Filled out from reference TRBV11-2 and TRBJ2-2, the complete variable domain reads EAGVAQSPRYKIIEKRQSVAFWCNPISGHATLYWYQQILGQGPKLLIQFQNNGVVDDSQLPKDRFSAERLKGVDSTLKIQPAKLEDSAVYLCASTIPLGSTGELFFGEGSRLTVL.

This chain connects TRBV7-2 to TRBJ1-1; tentative D call: TRBD1 (6 bases). The germline V and J ends were trimmed by 1 base and 0 bases, with 9 bases remaining between them. The CDR3 covers 15 residues. In germline, CDR1 is SGHTA, CDR2 FQGNSA. The CDR3 DNA sequence: TGTGCCAGCAGCTTAGTTACAGGGTTGAACACTGAAGCTTTCTTT. Its protein is CASSLVTGLNTEAFF. The full variable domain, with the rest looked up from reference TRBV7-2 and TRBJ1-1, is GAGVSQSPSNKVTEKGKDVELRCDPISGHTALYWYRQSLGQGLEFLIYFQGNSAPDKSGLPSDRFSAERTGGSVSTLTIQRTQQEDSAVYLCASSLVTGLNTEAFFGQGTRLTVV.

The chain combines TRBV4-2 with TRBJ2-1; possibly TRBD1 for D (6 bases). The length of the CDR3 is 16 residues. Germline lookup yields CDR1 LGHNA and CDR2 YNFKEQ. V lost 0 bases, J lost 2 bases, and 11 bases lay in between. CDR3 region: CASSQDGQITYNEQFF. Here the CDR3 DNA reads TGTGCCAGCAGCCAAGACGGACAGATAACCTACAATGAGCAGTTCTTC.

This clonotype was seen more than once but under ten times. This rearrangement joins TRBV6-2 or TRBV6-3 to TRBJ2-3; D remains unclear. This CDR3 contains 14 residues. V was shortened by 5 bases and J by 3 bases, with 12 bases between the two germline ends. Germline lookup yields CDR1 MNHEY and CDR2 SVGEGT. CDR3 in DNA: TGTGCCAGCAGTCGTACGCGAGAAACAGATACGCAGTATTTT. This translates into CASSRTRETDTQYF.

The sample holds many counts of this clonotype. This chain uses TRBV5-6 with TRBJ2-3, with D possibly being TRBD1 (6 bases). Germline values: CDR1 SGHDT, CDR2 YYEEEE. Trimming took 4 bases from V and 5 from J, leaving 11 bases between them. The CDR3 is 13 amino acids. The CDR3 loop is CASSDTGRDTQYF. CDR3 DNA sequence: TGTGCCAGCAGCGACACAGGGAGAGATACGCAGTATTTT. Looking up the rest from reference TRBV5-6 and TRBJ2-3 gives the full variable domain: DAGVTQSPTHLIKTRGQQVTLRCSPKSGHDTVSWYQQALGQGPQFIFQYYEEEERQRGNFPDRFSGHQFPNYSSELNVNALLLGDSALYLCASSDTGRDTQYFGPGTRLTVL.

This clonotype was picked up a small number of times. The genes are TRBV12-3 or TRBV12-4 and TRBJ2-7, with 8 bases that match TRBD1. The J segment lost 0 bases and the V segment lost 6 bases, leaving 4 bases of the junction unmatched. The CDR3 length is 14 residues. In DNA form, the CDR3 reads TGTGCCAGCAGCCGGGACAGGAGCTCCTACGAGCAGTACGTC. It yields the protein CASSRDRSSYEQYV.

In its sample, this clonotype was seen a few times. The chain recombines TRBV6-1 with TRBJ2-2; no definite D call. Germline CDR1 reads MNHNS; CDR2 reads SASEGT. V was pared by 6 bases and J by 1 base, with 12 bases between. The CDR3 runs to 15 residues. CDR3 sequence: CASRVSDGNTGELFF. CDR3 DNA sequence: TGTGCCAGCAGAGTTTCCGACGGGAACACCGGGGAGCTGTTTTTT.

This chain joins TRBV24-1 and TRBJ2-5, with 7 nucleotides matching TRBD1. Germline values: CDR1 KGHDR, CDR2 SFDVKD. The length of the CDR3 is 14 residues. V gave up 3 bases and J gave up 2 bases; unmatched junction bases: 2. CDR3 nucleotides: TGTGCCACCAGTGATCCACAGGGGCAAGAGACCCAGTACTTC. Its translation is CATSDPQGQETQYF.

In this sample, this clonotype turned up a few times. The J gene is TRBJ1-2, the V gene TRBV20-1; 8 bases map to TRBD1. Germline CDR1 reads DFQATT; CDR2 reads SNEGSKA (reference sequence). With V trimmed by 6 bases and J by 2 bases, 5 bases remained unmatched. CDR3 length equals 13 residues. The CDR3 here is CSATYRGNYGYTF. DNA for the CDR3: TGCAGTGCAACCTACAGGGGGAACTATGGCTACACCTTC.

V usage is TRBV2 and J usage is TRBJ1-1, with no clear D. The V end lost 4 bases, the J end lost 6 bases, and 15 bases lay between the germline ends. This CDR3 is 14 amino acids long. The V gene's germline CDR1 is SNHLY and CDR2 FYNNEI. In DNA, the CDR3 is TGTGCCAGCAGTGCCGCCCCGGGAGGTGCTGAAGCTTTCTTT. This sequence encodes CASSAAPGGAEAFF. Full variable domain (rest looked up from reference TRBV2 and TRBJ1-1): EPEVTQTPSHQVTQMGQEVILRCVPISNHLYFYWYRQILGQKVEFLVSFYNNEISEKSEIFDDQFSVERPDGSNFTLKIRSTKLEDSAMYFCASSAAPGGAEAFFGQGTRLTVV.

V is TRBV7-2 and J is TRBJ1-4; tentative D call: TRBD1 (6 bases). The CDR3 spans 14 residues. The V gene's germline CDR1 is SGHTA and CDR2 FQGNSA. Trimming stripped 1 base from V and 8 bases from J, with 11 bases between. The CDR3 region has the DNA TGTGCCAGCAGCTTAGGCAGGGGAGGAGAAAAACTGTTTTTT. Translated: CASSLGRGGEKLFF.

This chain links TRBV7-3 with TRBJ2-2; D unclear. Trimming pared 2 bases from V and 7 bases from J, leaving 17 bases between. This CDR3 has 16 residues. Germline CDR1 and CDR2: SGHTA and FQGTGA. For the CDR3, the DNA is TGTGCCAGCAGCTTAGTATCATGGCAATTGGGCGGGGAGCTGTTTTTT. It is translated as CASSLVSWQLGGELFF.

The genes are TRBV7-3 and TRBJ2-7, with D tentatively TRBD2 (5 bases). The CDR3 consists of 15 residues. Trimming left V 2 bases short and J 2 bases short, with 13 bases between. Germline CDR1 SGHTA, CDR2 FQGTGA. CDR3 DNA sequence: TGTGCCAGCAGCTTATCCGGGGTCGGGGCCTACGAGCAGTACGTC. Translation: CASSLSGVGAYEQYV.

This clonotype has more than one count but fewer than ten. The chain recombines TRBV5-4 with TRBJ2-5, with 11 positions matching TRBD2. The CDR3 extends over 16 amino acids. CDR1 is SGHNT and CDR2 is YYREEE in the germline V gene (reference sequence). Unmatched junction bases numbered 5, after V lost 2 bases and J lost 2 bases. The CDR3 protein is CASSLLAGEDQETQYF. CDR3 DNA: TGTGCCAGCAGCTTACTAGCGGGGGAAGATCAAGAGACCCAGTACTTC.

This CDR3 reads CASSPRASGALDEQFF. For the CDR3, the DNA is TGTGCCAGCAGTCCCCGGGCTAGCGGGGCTCTGGATGAGCAGTTCTTC. The chain has TRBV6-5 and TRBJ2-1; 9 bases are shared with TRBD2. The CDR3 spans 16 residues. Germline V CDR1 and CDR2: MNHEY, SVGAGI. The V gene end was trimmed by 5 bases and the J gene end by 8 bases; junction bases not matched to a gene: 13.

There are a few counts of this clonotype. The CDR3 sequence: CASSLAPGGTYEQYV. The CDR3 DNA reads TGCGCCAGCAGCTTGGCCCCCGGCGGGACCTACGAGCAGTACGTC. The chain joins TRBV5-1 to TRBJ2-7; possibly TRBD2 for D (6 bases). V shed 0 bases and J shed 2 bases, with 12 bases lying between them. This CDR3 spans 15 amino acids. The germline V gene encodes CDR1 SGHRS and CDR2 YFSETQ.

This clonotype was observed a few times. The chain employs TRBV4-2 and TRBJ2-3, with D perhaps TRBD2 (6 bases). The germline V gene has CDR1 LGHNA and CDR2 YNFKEQ. The CDR3 runs 16 residues. Deletions cut 6 bases from V and 2 bases from J, with 18 bases between. Here the CDR3 DNA reads TGTGCCAGCAGTTATGGAAGTAGCGGATTCACAGATACGCAGTATTTT. As protein: CASSYGSSGFTDTQYF.

The chain links TRBV6-6 to TRBJ2-5; 8 nucleotides agree with TRBD2. With 2 bases clipped from V and 5 bases from J, the junction kept 4 bases outside the gene matches. The CDR3 sequence is 14 residues long. Germline V gives CDR1 MNHNY, CDR2 SVGAGI (reference sequence). The CDR3 region is CASSYPGGLETQYF. The CDR3 DNA sequence: TGTGCCAGCAGTTACCCGGGGGGGTTGGAGACCCAGTACTTC.

This chain links TRBV5-1 with TRBJ2-2; the D is unclear. The germline gives CDR1 SGHRS, CDR2 YFSETQ. The CDR3 spans 16 residues. V dropped 0 bases and J dropped 0 bases, with 9 bases sitting between them. The CDR3 DNA reads TGCGCCAGCAGCTTGGGCCCGTTCCCGAACACCGGGGAGCTGTTTTTT. This sequence encodes CASSLGPFPNTGELFF.

This clonotype was seen many times. The rearrangement links TRBV4-1 to TRBJ2-3; 7 bases line up with TRBD1. CDR3 length: 16 amino acids. V lost 4 bases and J lost 0; bases outside the gene matches: 7. Germline V gives CDR1 MGHRA, CDR2 YSYEKL. In DNA form, the CDR3 reads TGCGCCAGCAGCCGAGGGACAGCCGTTAGCACAGATACGCAGTATTTT. It specifies CASSRGTAVSTDTQYF.

This clonotype has more than one count but fewer than ten. V is TRBV18 and J is TRBJ2-7; D call uncertain. The CDR3 is 13 amino acids. With 0 bases removed from V and 7 bases from J, the gap between germline ends came to 10 bases. Germline-derived CDR1 and CDR2 are KGHSH and LQKENI. CDR3 loop: CASSPPEAREQYV. The DNA of the CDR3 is TGTGCCAGCTCACCACCGGAAGCTCGGGAGCAGTACGTC.

This clonotype was seen more than once but under ten times. The J gene is TRBJ1-3, the V gene TRBV4-2, with unresolved D. Trimming stripped 3 bases from V and 2 bases from J, with 14 bases between. Germline V lookup: CDR1 LGHNA, CDR2 YNFKEQ. The CDR3 sequence is 16 residues long. The CDR3 region has the DNA TGTGCCAGCAGCCAGGGCGGCCCGGAACCTGGAAACACCATATATTTT. Its translation: CASSQGGPEPGNTIYF.

This chain connects TRBV12-3 or TRBV12-4 to TRBJ1-2; 12 nucleotides line up with TRBD1. The CDR3 sequence is 14 residues long. The ends lost 5 bases at V and 9 bases at J; junction bases unmatched: 7. CDR3 in DNA: TGTGCCAGCAGTCAAGCCGGGACAGGGGGCCGCTACACCTTC. Its translation: CASSQAGTGGRYTF.

This sequence joins TRBV12-3 or TRBV12-4 and TRBJ2-1; 10 nucleotides match TRBD1. V dropped 7 bases and J dropped 4; count of bases not matched to a gene: 7. The length of the CDR3 is 15 residues. CDR3 loop: CASTRQGAGYNEQFF. As DNA, the CDR3 is TGTGCCAGCACTCGACAGGGGGCTGGGTACAATGAGCAGTTCTTC.